Ten or more counts support the clone carrying this TCR beta chain. The antigen is not known. Several immunoSEQ 96-well plates shared each subset's DNA, each plate a replicate. In the original workflow: ImmunoSEQ yielded junction-only sequences lacking quality scores, so filtering differed. Assay: immunoSEQ multiplex PCR; the TCRdb copy retains only in-frame clones and omits some. V and J calls and clone size come straight from that table; D and trimming were deduced from the DNA. The sample carries nearly 1,000,000 clones, 60% to 85% recorded once. Trimming took off 6 bases at V and 1 base at J, with 9 bases between the two ends. The CDR3 is made up of 13 amino acids. Germline V gene data show CDR1 as SNHLY and CDR2 as FYNNEI. The sample is drawn from a study of shared clonotypes between healthy human individuals. Study-level results: The four-donor shared clonotypes exceeded non-shared clonotypes in generation probability, with non-shared ones scoring lower.

The receptor was derived from a man aged 18-30 years in good health. Sequencing input: memory CD4+ T cells sorted from blood. Subset indicated: CD45RA-negative fraction. The rearrangement links TRBV2 to TRBJ1-2; tentative D call: TRBD1 (5 bases). The CDR3 nucleotides are TGTGCCAGCAGGGCGGACAATAACTATGGCTACACCTTC. Translation: CASRADNNYGYTF.